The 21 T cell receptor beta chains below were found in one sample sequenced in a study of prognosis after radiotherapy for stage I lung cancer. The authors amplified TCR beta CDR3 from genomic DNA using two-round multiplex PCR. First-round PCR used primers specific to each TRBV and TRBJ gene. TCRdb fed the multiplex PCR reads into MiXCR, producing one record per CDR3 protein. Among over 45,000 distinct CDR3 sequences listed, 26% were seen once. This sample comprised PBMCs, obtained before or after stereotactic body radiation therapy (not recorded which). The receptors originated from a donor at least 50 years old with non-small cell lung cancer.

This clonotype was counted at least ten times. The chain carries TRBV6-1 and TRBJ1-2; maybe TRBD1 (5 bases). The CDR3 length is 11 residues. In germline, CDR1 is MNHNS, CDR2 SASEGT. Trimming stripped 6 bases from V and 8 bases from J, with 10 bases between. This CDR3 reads CASRSWGGYTF. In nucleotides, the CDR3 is TGTGCCAGCAGATCATGGGGCGGCTACACCTTC.

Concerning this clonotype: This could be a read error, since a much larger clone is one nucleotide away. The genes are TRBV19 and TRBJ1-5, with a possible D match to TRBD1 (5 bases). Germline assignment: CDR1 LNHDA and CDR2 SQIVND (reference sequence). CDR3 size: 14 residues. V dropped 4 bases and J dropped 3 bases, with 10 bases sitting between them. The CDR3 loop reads CASSTGTINQPQHF. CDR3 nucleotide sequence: TGTGCCAGTAGTACTGGGACGATCAATCAGCCCCAGCATTTT.

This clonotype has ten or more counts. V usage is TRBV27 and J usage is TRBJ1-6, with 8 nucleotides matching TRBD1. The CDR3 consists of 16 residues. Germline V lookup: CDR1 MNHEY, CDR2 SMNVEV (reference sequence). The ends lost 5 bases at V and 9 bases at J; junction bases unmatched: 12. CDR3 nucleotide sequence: TGTGCCAGCAGTCCCAGGGGTGAACAGGGGGGTTCACCCCTCCACTTT. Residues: CASSPRGEQGGSPLHF.

The CDR3 sequence is CASSIGGPTNEKLFF. CDR3 DNA: TGTGCCAGTAGTATCGGAGGTCCAACTAATGAAAAACTGTTTTTT. The rearrangement links TRBV19 to TRBJ1-4; D unresolved. The germline V gene encodes CDR1 LNHDA and CDR2 SQIVND (reference sequence). Between the trimmed V and J ends, which lost 3 bases and 0 bases, there was a span of 8 bases. This CDR3 region has 15 residues.

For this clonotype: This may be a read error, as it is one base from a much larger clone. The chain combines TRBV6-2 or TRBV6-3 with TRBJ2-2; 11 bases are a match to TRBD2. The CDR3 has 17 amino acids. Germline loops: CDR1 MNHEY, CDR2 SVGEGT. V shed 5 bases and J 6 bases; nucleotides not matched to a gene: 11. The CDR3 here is CASSETGYSGGAGELFF. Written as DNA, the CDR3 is TGTGCCAGCAGTGAAACGGGATATAGCGGGGGGGCCGGGGAGCTGTTTTTT.

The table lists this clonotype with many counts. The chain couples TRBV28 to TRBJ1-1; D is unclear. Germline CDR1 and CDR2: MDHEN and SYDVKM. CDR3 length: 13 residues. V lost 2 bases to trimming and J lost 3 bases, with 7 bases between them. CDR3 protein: CASSLGTHTEAFF. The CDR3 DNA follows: TGTGCCAGCAGTTTAGGAACCCACACTGAAGCTTTCTTT.

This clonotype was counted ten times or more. DNA of the CDR3: TGCAGTGCTAGGGAGACAGGGGGCCAAGAGACCCAGTACTTC. This codes for CSARETGGQETQYF. This chain uses TRBV20-1 with TRBJ2-5; TRBD1 agrees at 9 bases. Germline lookup yields CDR1 DFQATT and CDR2 SNEGSKA (reference sequence). The CDR3 runs 14 residues. The trim removed 3 bases at V and 1 base at J, leaving 3 bases unmatched.

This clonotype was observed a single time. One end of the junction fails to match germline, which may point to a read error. The CDR3 protein is CASCQGDQGYNEQFF. CDR3 coding DNA: TGTGCCAGCTGCCAAGGCGACCAGGGGTACAATGAGCAGTTCTTT. The chain uses TRBV3-1 and TRBJ2-1; TRBD1 might be the D (6 bases). CDR3 length: 15 residues. Germline V gene lookup returns CDR1 LGHDT and CDR2 YNNKEL (reference sequence).

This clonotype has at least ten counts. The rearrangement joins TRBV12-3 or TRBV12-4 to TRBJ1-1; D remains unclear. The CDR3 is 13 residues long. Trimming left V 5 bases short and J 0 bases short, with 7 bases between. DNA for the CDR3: TGTGCCAGCAGTAAGACACTGAACACTGAAGCTTTCTTT. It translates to CASSKTLNTEAFF.

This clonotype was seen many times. Written as DNA, the CDR3 is TGTGCCACCTCGCCATTGGACTATGGCTACACCTTC. Translation: CATSPLDYGYTF. This sequence joins TRBV2 and TRBJ1-2; D is undetermined. The CDR3 sequence is 12 residues long. Per germline, CDR1 SNHLY and CDR2 FYNNEI. Trimming cost V 10 bases and J 3 bases, with 12 bases left between them.

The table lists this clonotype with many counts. CDR3 in amino acids: CASQRGGLSLFIEAFF. Written as DNA, the CDR3 is TGTGCCAGCCAGCGAGGGGGCCTCTCCCTTTTTATTGAAGCTTTCTTT. The chain uses TRBV6-1 and TRBJ1-1, with 7 bases lining up with TRBD1. V dropped 8 bases and J dropped 7; count of bases not matched to a gene: 19. This CDR3 comprises 16 residues. CDR1 and CDR2 (germline): MNHNS, SASEGT.

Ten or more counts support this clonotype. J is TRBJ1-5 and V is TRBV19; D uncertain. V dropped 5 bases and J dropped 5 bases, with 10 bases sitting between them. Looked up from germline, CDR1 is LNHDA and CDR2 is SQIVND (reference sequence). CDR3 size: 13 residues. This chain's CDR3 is CASSDTIDQPQHF. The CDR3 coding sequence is TGTGCCAGTAGTGACACCATCGATCAGCCCCAGCATTTT.

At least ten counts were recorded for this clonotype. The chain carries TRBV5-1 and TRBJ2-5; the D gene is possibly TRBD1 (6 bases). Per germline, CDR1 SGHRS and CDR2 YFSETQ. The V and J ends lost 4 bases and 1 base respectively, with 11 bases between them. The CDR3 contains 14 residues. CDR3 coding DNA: TGCGCCAGCAGCCAGGGACACCCCCAAGAGACCCAGTACTTC. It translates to CASSQGHPQETQYF. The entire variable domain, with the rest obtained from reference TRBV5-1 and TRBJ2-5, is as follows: KAGVTQTPRYLIKTRGQQVTLSCSPISGHRSVSWYQQTPGQGLQFLFEYFSETQRNKGNFPGRFSGRQFSNSRSEMNVSTLELGDSALYLCASSQGHPQETQYFGPGTRLLVL.

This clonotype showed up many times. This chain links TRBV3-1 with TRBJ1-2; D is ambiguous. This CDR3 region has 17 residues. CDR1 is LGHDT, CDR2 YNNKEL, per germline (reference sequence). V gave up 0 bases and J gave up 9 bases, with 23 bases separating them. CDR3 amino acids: CASSQDPGSLRWISYTF. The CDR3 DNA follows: TGTGCCAGCAGCCAAGATCCCGGGAGCCTCCGGTGGATCAGCTACACCTTC.

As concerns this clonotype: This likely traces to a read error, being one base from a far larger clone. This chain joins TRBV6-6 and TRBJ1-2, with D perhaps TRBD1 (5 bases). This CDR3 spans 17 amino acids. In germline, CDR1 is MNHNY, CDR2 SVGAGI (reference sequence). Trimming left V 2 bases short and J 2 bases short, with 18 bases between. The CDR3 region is CASSYVPGRGVNYGYTF. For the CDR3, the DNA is TGTGCCAGCAGTTACGTCCCGGGGAGAGGGGTAAACTATGGCTACACCTTC.

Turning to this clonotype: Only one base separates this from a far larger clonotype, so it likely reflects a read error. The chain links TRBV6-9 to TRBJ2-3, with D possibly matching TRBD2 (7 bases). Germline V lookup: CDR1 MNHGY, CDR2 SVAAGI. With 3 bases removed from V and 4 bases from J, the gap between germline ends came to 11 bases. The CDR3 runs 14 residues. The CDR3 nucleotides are TGTGCCAGCAGTTACACAGGGAGGGCAGATACGCAGTATTTT. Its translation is CASSYTGRADTQYF.

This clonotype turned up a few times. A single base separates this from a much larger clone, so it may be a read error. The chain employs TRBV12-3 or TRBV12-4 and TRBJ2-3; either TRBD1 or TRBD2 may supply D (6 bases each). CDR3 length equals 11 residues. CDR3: CASGRTVTQYF. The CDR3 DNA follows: TGTGCCAGCGGGAGGACAGTTACGCAGTATTTT.

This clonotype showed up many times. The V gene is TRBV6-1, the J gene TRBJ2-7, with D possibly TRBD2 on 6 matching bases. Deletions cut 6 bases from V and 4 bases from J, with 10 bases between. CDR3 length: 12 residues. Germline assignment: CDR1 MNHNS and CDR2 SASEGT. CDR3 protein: CASSTRGYEQYF. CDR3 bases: TGTGCCAGCAGCACCCGGGGGTACGAGCAGTACTTC.

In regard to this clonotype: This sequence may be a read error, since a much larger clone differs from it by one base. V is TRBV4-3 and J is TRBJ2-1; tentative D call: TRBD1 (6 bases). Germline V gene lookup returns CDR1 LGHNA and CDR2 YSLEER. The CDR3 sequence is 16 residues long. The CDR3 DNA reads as TGCACCAGCAGCCAAGAAAAAGCAAACAGGGTTCATGAGCAGTTCTTC. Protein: CTSSQEKANRVHEQFF.

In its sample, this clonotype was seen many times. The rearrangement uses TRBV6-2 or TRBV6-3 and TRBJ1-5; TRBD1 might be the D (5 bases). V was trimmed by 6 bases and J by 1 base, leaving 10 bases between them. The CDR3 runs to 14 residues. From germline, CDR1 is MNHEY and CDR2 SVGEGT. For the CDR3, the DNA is TGTGCCAGCAGATGGGGGAAGAGCAATCAGCCCCAGCATTTT. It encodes CASRWGKSNQPQHF.

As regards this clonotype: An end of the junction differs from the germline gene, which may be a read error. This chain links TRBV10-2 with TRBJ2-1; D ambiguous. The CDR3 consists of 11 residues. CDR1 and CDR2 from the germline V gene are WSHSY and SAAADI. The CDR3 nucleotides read TGTGCCAGCAGAGGTAGCAATGAGCAGTTCTTC. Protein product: CASRGSNEQFF.